This record covers a single TCR beta chain. Antigen specificity is unknown. Trimming shortened V by 2 bases and J by 0 bases, and 8 bases separated the two germline ends. The germline V gene has CDR1 MNHNY and CDR2 SVGAGI (reference sequence). There are 15 residues in the CDR3. These data come from a study of shared clonotypes between healthy human individuals. Study in general: Participating donors consisted of two women and a few men aged 18 to 49.

Study observations and caveats: Clonotypes not shared had lower generation probabilities than those common to all four donors. On the whole, naive subsets had larger estimated richness than memory subsets had.

Libraries were prepared by immunoSEQ multiplex PCR; TCRdb keeps only in-frame clonotypes and omits some of them. The sample has some 690,000 clones; roughly 91% are singletons. The receptor comes from a man aged 18 to 30 in good health. Some clones in this sample may be carry-over from other donors' samples. Specimen: memory CD8+ T cells from PBMCs. Subset meaning: CD45RO+ cells pooled with CCR7-negative TemRA cells. J is TRBJ2-1 and V is TRBV6-6; a weak D match, TRBD2 (5 bases). The CDR3 sequence: CASSYGGSSYNEQFF. The CDR3 nucleotides read TGTGCCAGCAGTTACGGTGGGAGCTCCTACAATGAGCAGTTCTTC.